This T cell receptor beta chain comes out of a study of T cells in Graves' hyperthyroidism and ophthalmopathy (dated by TCRdb to between 2018 and 2020). Background on the whole study: Peripheral blood was sampled at the time of initial diagnosis, prior to any treatment. The study also compared thyroid tissue and blood T-cell repertoires from roughly six Graves' hyperthyroidism patients. TCR Vbeta CDR3 sequencing of 120 to 150 peripheral blood samples (over 40 ophthalmopathy, 70 to 85 hyperthyroidism and some 17 progressor patients) is reported in the paper. To identify distinguishing TCR V-J signatures, a discovery cohort of about 95 patients was used, comprising 40 to 45 with Graves' ophthalmopathy and around 60 with stable Graves' hyperthyroidism. After sampling, hyperthyroidism patients received methimazole starting at 30 mg daily, and ophthalmopathy patients received high-dose intravenous methylprednisolone. Whether ophthalmopathy could be predicted prospectively was tested in an independent validation cohort made up of 18 to 20 hyperthyroidism patients plus 17 patients who later progressed to ophthalmopathy. For training and testing, the 80 to 100 patients in the discovery cohort were randomly divided in a 7:3 ratio. Beyond this particular receptor, the publication reports: A model built on a 13 V-J signature distinguished ophthalmopathy from stable hyperthyroidism, reaching 87.88% sensitivity and about 81% specificity in cross-validation and 80%/75% in testing. In validation, progression to ophthalmopathy was predicted by the model with 65% to 71% sensitivity and just over 72% specificity, a median of approximately 6.5 months before onset. Most expanded thyroid clonotypes (frequency above 0.001) were also detected in blood, a finding suggesting that blood repertoires may reflect thyroid immune responses. No statistical method was used to set the sample size in advance, and investigators knew the group allocation.

Moderately to severely active disease, a Clinical Activity Score of at least 3, a NOSPECS grade of at least 4, and a duration under 3 months were present in ophthalmopathy patients. Exclusion was applied to patients with uncontrolled infections, other autoimmune diseases, pregnancy or lactation. Clinical symptoms, serum thyroxine and TRAb, thyroid ultrasound, and orbital computed tomography formed the basis for the diagnoses. PBMCs were isolated from more than 8 ml of fresh peripheral blood by Ficoll-Paque density gradient centrifugation. Trizol reagent was used to extract total RNA, and RNA quality was then checked on an Agilent 2100 Bioanalyzer. Of note for this clonotype: Its binding antigen is unknown. No quality values exist for individual bases; no much larger clone is one base distant.

Trimming costs V 1 base and J 5 bases, and their ends lie 12 bases apart. The germline V gene (reference sequence) provides CDR1 LNHDA and CDR2 SQIVND. The CDR3, cysteine through phenylalanine, is 14 amino acids long. The only DNA kept is the CDR3, 42 bases in frame from the first base. The TCR beta CDR3 regions were amplified from RNA transcripts. The first round of RT-PCR for the TCR CDR3 was performed with the HTBI primer set and the Qiagen OneStep RT-PCR kit. Libraries were constructed in a second round of multiplex PCR, after which size selection and purification were carried out. Paired-end sequencing of the libraries was performed with 100 bp reads on an Illumina HiSeq2000. The source study handled its data this way. SOAPnuke was used to process the raw data, with reads discarded if the reads contained adapters or uncalled bases, had a mean Phred below 15, or lacked an exact constant-primer or identifier match. High-quality paired reads were merged using COPE v1.2.5, and each unique nucleotide sequence was defined as a clonotype. Clonotypes were aligned to IMGT TRBV, TRBD and TRBJ reference segments using MiTCR v1.1. Only V-J combinations with frequency above 0.0001, covering about 99% of repertoires, were analysed. The TCS score was defined as F50 (clonal expansion) divided by E x V (chaos), with BLOSUM62-based TCRdist calculated between CDR3 peptides within each V-J. Welch's t-statistics and random forest reduced fewer than 550 V-J features to about 12, which were used in a naive Bayes classifier (R e1071). TCRdb reran the public reads through fastp at Q25 and MiXCR, keeping productive beta chains. Duplicate CDR3 protein sequences are folded into a single record with the most common DNA and genes. These V and J calls rely on TCRdb rather than the paper's analysis. The sample table contains around 600,000 distinct CDR3 sequences; only one count was recorded for around 14% of them. Around 7% of the sample lies in the top ten.

In this chain, TRBV19 is recombined with TRBJ2-7; a tentative D match to TRBD2 spans 5 bases. The sequencing input was blood. The sequence came from a woman between 18 and 29 years old with Graves' ophthalmopathy. The DNA sequence follows: TGTGCCAGTAGTATAGTTGAGGGAAGGAACGAGCAGTACTTC. Its protein reads: CASSIVEGRNEQYF.